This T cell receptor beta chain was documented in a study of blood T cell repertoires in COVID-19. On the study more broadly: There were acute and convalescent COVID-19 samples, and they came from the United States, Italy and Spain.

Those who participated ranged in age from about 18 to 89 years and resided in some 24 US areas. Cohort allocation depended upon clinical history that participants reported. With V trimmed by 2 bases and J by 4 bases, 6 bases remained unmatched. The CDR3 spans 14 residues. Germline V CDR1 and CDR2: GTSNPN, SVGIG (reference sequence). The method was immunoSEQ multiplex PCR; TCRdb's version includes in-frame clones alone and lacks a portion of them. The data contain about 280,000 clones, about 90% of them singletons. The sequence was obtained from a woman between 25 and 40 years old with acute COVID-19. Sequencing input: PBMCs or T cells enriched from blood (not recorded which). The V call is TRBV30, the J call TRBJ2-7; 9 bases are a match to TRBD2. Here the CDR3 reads CAWSMREGLYEQYF. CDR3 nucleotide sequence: TGTGCCTGGAGTATGCGGGAGGGTCTGTACGAGCAGTACTTC.